The rows below give T cell receptor beta chains drawn from one sample of a study of cytomegalovirus exposure and HLA in healthy donors. This table comes from immunoSEQ multiplex PCR, and its TCRdb copy is limited to in-frame clones, with some not included. This sample has roughly 67,000 clones, with roughly 80% found just once. Sequences were obtained from PBMCs. The source is a woman aged 25 to 39 in good health and CMV-seronegative. CDR3s include the opening cysteine and the closing phenylalanine or tryptophan. D genes are given only for firm matches. The size field is filled for only some rows; it gives once, few, many or a size class.

j_call v_call clone_size d_call cdr3_aa cdr3_nt
TRBJ2-7 TRBV19 NA TRBD2 CASSAGLAGGPYEQYF TGTGCCAGTAGTGCGGGACTAGCGGGGGGACCCTACGAGCAGTACTTC
TRBJ1-1 TRBV6-1 NA TRBD1 CASRGTGRTEAFF TGTGCCAGCAGGGGGACAGGGCGCACTGAAGCTTTCTTT
TRBJ1-2 TRBV5-4 NA NA CASSLGGDYGYTF TGTGCCAGCAGCTTAGGCGGGGACTATGGCTACACCTTC
TRBJ1-6 TRBV28 NA NA CASSSQQTGLNSPLHF TGTGCCAGCAGTTCCCAACAGACAGGTCTTAATTCACCCCTCCACTTT
TRBJ1-4 TRBV30 NA NA CAWRSTPGSGKLFF TGTGCCTGGAGATCGACACCCGGAAGTGGAAAACTGTTTTTT
TRBJ1-5 TRBV6-5 NA NA CASRTGSNQPQHF TGTGCCAGCAGAACGGGGAGCAATCAGCCCCAGCATTTT
TRBJ2-7 TRBV5-1 NA TRBD1 CASSFRGNLGQGKYEQYF TGCGCCAGCAGCTTCCGTGGAAATCTCGGACAGGGGAAATACGAGCAGTACTTC
TRBJ2-3 TRBV28 NA TRBD1 CASSLWAKTGGTDTQYF TGTGCCAGCAGTTTATGGGCAAAGACAGGGGGCACAGATACGCAGTATTTT
TRBJ1-1 TRBV5-4 once NA CASSSLTGEAFF TGTGCCAGCAGCTCGTTGACAGGTGAAGCTTTCTTT
TRBJ1-6 TRBV6-1 once NA CASSELRRSSYNSPLHF TGTGCCAGCAGTGAATTACGCAGAAGCTCCTATAATTCACCCCTCCACTTT
TRBJ1-5 TRBV5-5 NA NA CASSLQVSNQPQHF TGTGCCAGCAGCTTACAGGTCAGCAATCAGCCCCAGCATTTT
TRBJ2-1 TRBV6-5 NA NA CASTGTHEFF TGTGCCAGCACTGGGACACATGAGTTCTTC
TRBJ1-1 TRBV19 once TRBD1 CATTLGTGGTEAFF TGTGCCACTACCCTTGGGACAGGGGGCACTGAAGCTTTCTTT
TRBJ2-7 TRBV6-5 few NA CASRPSEPYEQYF TGTGCCAGCAGACCTAGTGAGCCCTACGAGCAGTACTTC
TRBJ2-1 TRBV6-5 NA TRBD2 CASRLAGRYEQFF TGTGCCAGTAGACTAGCGGGGAGGTATGAGCAGTTCTTC
TRBJ2-4 TRBV11-2 NA NA CASSAGPSKYF TGTGCCAGCAGCGCGGGACCGTCTAAGTACTTC
TRBJ1-2 TRBV25-1 NA NA CASSEAGVYGYTF TGTGCCAGCAGTGAAGCAGGGGTCTATGGCTACACCTTC
TRBJ2-7 TRBV18 NA TRBD1 CASSPLGQGADEQYF TGTGCCAGCTCACCACTCGGACAGGGGGCTGACGAGCAGTACTTC
TRBJ1-1 TRBV4-2 NA NA CASSHLREVNTEAFF TGTGCCAGCAGCCACCTTCGGGAGGTGAACACTGAAGCTTTCTTT
TRBJ1-4 TRBV7-9 few TRBD1 CASSMDREGAKLFF TGTGCCAGCAGCATGGACAGGGAAGGAGCAAAACTGTTTTTT
TRBJ1-2 TRBV19 NA TRBD1 CASSDDRGLNYGYTF TGTGCCAGTAGTGATGACAGGGGGCTAAACTATGGCTACACCTTC
TRBJ2-7 TRBV10-1 NA TRBD2 CASSDSGGFHEQYF TGCGCCAGCAGTGACAGCGGGGGATTCCACGAGCAGTACTTC
TRBJ1-1 TRBV6-5 NA TRBD1 CASRYHGQGFEAFF TGTGCCAGCAGGTACCATGGACAGGGGTTTGAAGCTTTCTTT
TRBJ2-7 TRBV11-3 few NA CASSLPGTSYEQYF TGTGCCAGCAGCTTGCCCGGGACTTCCTACGAGCAGTACTTC
TRBJ2-5 TRBV7-2 NA TRBD2 CASSLVLTGGETQYF TGTGCCAGCAGCTTAGTGTTAACGGGGGGGGAGACCCAGTACTTC